These T cell receptor beta chains were read from a single sample in a study of cytomegalovirus exposure and HLA in healthy donors. Some clones are missing from TCRdb's copy, which holds only in-frame ones; the method was immunoSEQ multiplex PCR. Of some 130,000 clones listed, approximately 82% are singletons. Sequenced input: PBMCs. Source of these receptors: a man aged 30 to 39 in good health and CMV-seropositive. Each CDR3 is given with its conserved first and last residue. Each record gives: J gene, D gene, V gene, clone size, CDR3 DNA, CDR3 protein. D genes are given only for firm matches. Some rows have no size entry. The others give once, few or many, or a class for an expanded clone.

j_gene: TRBJ1-4
d_gene: .
v_gene: TRBV10-1
abundance: few
CDR3nt: TGCGCCAGCAGTGAGGGGGGCAAGGGGACGGAAAAACTGTTTTTT
CDR3aa: CASSEGGKGTEKLFF

j_gene: TRBJ2-1
d_gene: TRBD2
v_gene: TRBV5-6
abundance: few
CDR3nt: TGTGCCAGCAGCCTGACTAGCGGTTACAATGAGCAGTTCTTC
CDR3aa: CASSLTSGYNEQFF

j_gene: TRBJ2-7
d_gene: .
v_gene: TRBV29-1
abundance: .
CDR3nt: TGCAGCGCCGGGTCAGAGACCGCCGAGCAGTACTTC
CDR3aa: CSAGSETAEQYF

j_gene: TRBJ2-1
d_gene: TRBD2
v_gene: TRBV30
abundance: .
CDR3nt: TGTGCCTGGAGTGACCGACTAGCGGGTCGCTACAATGAGCAGTTCTTC
CDR3aa: CAWSDRLAGRYNEQFF

j_gene: TRBJ2-7
d_gene: TRBD1
v_gene: TRBV2
abundance: once
CDR3nt: TGTGCCAGCGGGACAGCTAACTACGAGCAGTACTTC
CDR3aa: CASGTANYEQYF

j_gene: TRBJ2-7
d_gene: .
v_gene: TRBV10-3
abundance: .
CDR3nt: TGTGCCATCAGTGCGATAGAGGTGGCGGAGCAGTACTTC
CDR3aa: CAISAIEVAEQYF

j_gene: TRBJ2-1
d_gene: TRBD2
v_gene: TRBV6-5
abundance: .
CDR3nt: TGTGCCAGCACCCGGGGGGGCCTCGGGAATGAGCAGTTCTTC
CDR3aa: CASTRGGLGNEQFF

j_gene: TRBJ2-5
d_gene: TRBD2
v_gene: TRBV7-9
abundance: .
CDR3nt: TGTGCCAGCAGCCGGGTAGCGGGGATCGGCCAAGAGACCCAGTACTTC
CDR3aa: CASSRVAGIGQETQYF

j_gene: TRBJ1-1
d_gene: .
v_gene: TRBV19
abundance: .
CDR3nt: TGTGCCAGTAGCACTCCGGGACAATCAGTTGAAGCTTTCTTT
CDR3aa: CASSTPGQSVEAFF

j_gene: TRBJ1-1
d_gene: TRBD1
v_gene: TRBV5-4
abundance: .
CDR3nt: TGTGCCAGCAGCTCTCCGGGACAGGGGGATAAAGCTTTCTTT
CDR3aa: CASSSPGQGDKAFF

j_gene: TRBJ2-7
d_gene: .
v_gene: TRBV6-1
abundance: .
CDR3nt: TGTGCCAGCAGTAATACAGGGAGAGTTTCCGAGCAGTACTTC
CDR3aa: CASSNTGRVSEQYF

j_gene: TRBJ2-3
d_gene: TRBD2
v_gene: TRBV5-1
abundance: .
CDR3nt: TGCGCCAGCCGTGGTGGCGGGGGACGAGATACGCAGTATTTT
CDR3aa: CASRGGGGRDTQYF

j_gene: TRBJ1-1
d_gene: .
v_gene: TRBV29-1
abundance: .
CDR3nt: TGCAGCGTTGTAGCCACTCTAGAAGCTTTCTTT
CDR3aa: CSVVATLEAFF

j_gene: TRBJ1-1
d_gene: .
v_gene: TRBV6-6
abundance: .
CDR3nt: TGTGCCAGCAGTTACTCCCGGAACACTGAAGCTTTCTTT
CDR3aa: CASSYSRNTEAFF

j_gene: TRBJ1-2
d_gene: .
v_gene: TRBV7-3
abundance: .
CDR3nt: TGTGCCAGCAGCTCACAGGGCGGTCCTAACTATGGCTACACCTTC
CDR3aa: CASSSQGGPNYGYTF

j_gene: TRBJ2-7
d_gene: TRBD1
v_gene: TRBV30
abundance: .
CDR3nt: TGTGCCTGGAGCCGGACAGGGGGTGGATACGAGCAGTACTTC
CDR3aa: CAWSRTGGGYEQYF

j_gene: TRBJ2-3
d_gene: TRBD2
v_gene: TRBV13
abundance: .
CDR3nt: TGTGCCAGCAGCCCGGGACTATACAGCACAGATACGCAGTATTTT
CDR3aa: CASSPGLYSTDTQYF

j_gene: TRBJ1-3
d_gene: .
v_gene: TRBV18
abundance: few
CDR3nt: TGTGCCAGCTCACCTGACGGGAACTCTGGAAACACCATATATTTT
CDR3aa: CASSPDGNSGNTIYF

j_gene: TRBJ1-2
d_gene: TRBD1
v_gene: TRBV27
abundance: .
CDR3nt: TGTGCCAGCAGTCTTGGACAGGGACGATATGGCTACACCTTC
CDR3aa: CASSLGQGRYGYTF

j_gene: TRBJ2-7
d_gene: .
v_gene: TRBV18
abundance: .
CDR3nt: TGTGCCAGCTCACCGGGGAGAAACTCCTACGAGCAGTACTTC
CDR3aa: CASSPGRNSYEQYF

j_gene: TRBJ2-1
d_gene: .
v_gene: TRBV30
abundance: few
CDR3nt: TGTGCCTGGAGTCTAAACAATGAGCAGTTCTTC
CDR3aa: CAWSLNNEQFF

j_gene: TRBJ1-2
d_gene: .
v_gene: TRBV2
abundance: .
CDR3nt: TGTGCCAGCAGTAGCGGTAGGACCTCCGGGAGTGGCTACACCTTC
CDR3aa: CASSSGRTSGSGYTF

j_gene: TRBJ1-1
d_gene: .
v_gene: TRBV19
abundance: .
CDR3nt: TGTGCCAGTAGTATATCTACTGGCATGGAGACTGAAGCTTTCTTT
CDR3aa: CASSISTGMETEAFF

j_gene: TRBJ1-2
d_gene: .
v_gene: TRBV4-2
abundance: .
CDR3nt: TGTGCCAGCAGCCCTCCCGCGTCGGGTGAAAACTATGGCTACACCTTC
CDR3aa: CASSPPASGENYGYTF

j_gene: TRBJ1-2
d_gene: .
v_gene: TRBV5-4
abundance: .
CDR3nt: TGTGCCAGCAGCTTGGCCGGGGGAAGCTATGGCTACACCTTC
CDR3aa: CASSLAGGSYGYTF

j_gene: TRBJ2-1
d_gene: .
v_gene: TRBV2
abundance: .
CDR3nt: TGTGCCAGCAGTGCTTACTTAGTGGAGGGTGAGCAGTTCTTC
CDR3aa: CASSAYLVEGEQFF

j_gene: TRBJ1-2
d_gene: .
v_gene: TRBV10-1
abundance: few
CDR3nt: TGCGCCAGCAGTGAGCACGGACATATGGGTGGCTACACCTTC
CDR3aa: CASSEHGHMGGYTF

j_gene: TRBJ2-3
d_gene: .
v_gene: TRBV29-1
abundance: .
CDR3nt: TGCAGCGGGGGGGGCGGACTGGATACGCAGTATTTT
CDR3aa: CSGGGGLDTQYF

j_gene: TRBJ1-4
d_gene: .
v_gene: TRBV4-2
abundance: .
CDR3nt: TGTGCCAGCAGCCAAGAGGCGGGGGGACCGAATGAAAAACTGTTTTTT
CDR3aa: CASSQEAGGPNEKLFF

j_gene: TRBJ1-2
d_gene: TRBD1
v_gene: TRBV19
abundance: .
CDR3nt: TGTGCCAGCCGGACAGGGTCACTTAACTATGGCTACACCTTC
CDR3aa: CASRTGSLNYGYTF

j_gene: TRBJ1-4
d_gene: .
v_gene: TRBV2
abundance: .
CDR3nt: TGTGCCAGCAGCACCGGGGGACCAGCGGGGGAAAAACTGTTTTTT
CDR3aa: CASSTGGPAGEKLFF

j_gene: TRBJ2-1
d_gene: TRBD1
v_gene: TRBV9
abundance: .
CDR3nt: TGTGCCAGCAGGCGACAGGGGGCGGGATACAATGAGCAGTTCTTC
CDR3aa: CASRRQGAGYNEQFF

j_gene: TRBJ2-5
d_gene: .
v_gene: TRBV10-1
abundance: .
CDR3nt: TGCGCCAGCAGTAACGGGTACCAAGAGACCCAGTACTTC
CDR3aa: CASSNGYQETQYF

j_gene: TRBJ2-7
d_gene: TRBD2
v_gene: TRBV6-1
abundance: .
CDR3nt: TGTGCCAGCAGTGAAGGACTAGCGAGCTCCTACGAGCAGTACTTC
CDR3aa: CASSEGLASSYEQYF

j_gene: TRBJ1-1
d_gene: .
v_gene: TRBV19
abundance: .
CDR3nt: TGTGCCAGTAGTATACGGAACGGGGGTACTGAAGCTTTCTTT
CDR3aa: CASSIRNGGTEAFF

j_gene: TRBJ1-3
d_gene: .
v_gene: TRBV9
abundance: once
CDR3nt: TGTGCCAGCAGCGACTTACCCTCAGGAAACACCATATATTTT
CDR3aa: CASSDLPSGNTIYF

j_gene: TRBJ1-2
d_gene: .
v_gene: TRBV2
abundance: .
CDR3nt: TGTGCCAGCAGCGAACACAGGGTACACAACTATGGCTACACCTTC
CDR3aa: CASSEHRVHNYGYTF

j_gene: TRBJ1-2
d_gene: TRBD1
v_gene: TRBV29-1
abundance: few
CDR3nt: TGCAGCGTGACGACAGGGATTCAGGGCTACACCTTC
CDR3aa: CSVTTGIQGYTF

j_gene: TRBJ2-6
d_gene: .
v_gene: TRBV7-9
abundance: .
CDR3nt: TGTGCCAGCAGCTTAGGCAAAGGGGCTGGGGCCAACGTCCTGACTTTC
CDR3aa: CASSLGKGAGANVLTF

j_gene: TRBJ1-4
d_gene: .
v_gene: TRBV5-1
abundance: .
CDR3nt: TGCGCCAGCAGCTTCTCAGGGGTAACTAATGAAAAACTGTTTTTT
CDR3aa: CASSFSGVTNEKLFF

j_gene: TRBJ2-3
d_gene: .
v_gene: TRBV27
abundance: .
CDR3nt: TGTGCCAGCAGAGAGATGATCCGCACAGATACGCAGTATTTT
CDR3aa: CASREMIRTDTQYF

j_gene: TRBJ2-5
d_gene: .
v_gene: TRBV5-1
abundance: .
CDR3nt: TGCGCCAGCAGCTCAAGCATAAGAGACCAGGGCCAGCAAGAGACCCAGTACTTC
CDR3aa: CASSSSIRDQGQQETQYF

j_gene: TRBJ2-3
d_gene: TRBD2
v_gene: TRBV7-6
abundance: .
CDR3nt: TGTGCCAGCAGCTTTGGGGGGGAGGAAGATACGCAGTATTTT
CDR3aa: CASSFGGEEDTQYF

j_gene: TRBJ1-2
d_gene: .
v_gene: TRBV11-2
abundance: .
CDR3nt: TGTGCCAGCAGCTCCGACAGGCGTCTGTATGGCTACACCTTC
CDR3aa: CASSSDRRLYGYTF

j_gene: TRBJ2-7
d_gene: TRBD2
v_gene: TRBV7-2
abundance: .
CDR3nt: TGTGCCAGCAGCTTAATCGGGGGAGGGATCTCCTACGAGCAGTACTTC
CDR3aa: CASSLIGGGISYEQYF

j_gene: TRBJ1-2
d_gene: .
v_gene: TRBV5-4
abundance: .
CDR3nt: TGTGCCAGCAGCTTGAGCGGATTTAACTATGGCTACACCTTC
CDR3aa: CASSLSGFNYGYTF

j_gene: TRBJ2-7
d_gene: .
v_gene: TRBV5-4
abundance: .
CDR3nt: TGTGCCAGCAGCTTAGAGGAGTCCTACGAGCAGTACTTC
CDR3aa: CASSLEESYEQYF

j_gene: TRBJ1-6
d_gene: .
v_gene: TRBV6-1
abundance: .
CDR3nt: TGTGCCAGCAGTGAGACTAGCTCCTATAATTCACCCCTCCACTTT
CDR3aa: CASSETSSYNSPLHF

j_gene: TRBJ1-4
d_gene: TRBD1
v_gene: TRBV6-5
abundance: .
CDR3nt: TGTGCCAGCAGTTCCGGGACAGTAACTAATGAAAAACTGTTTTTT
CDR3aa: CASSSGTVTNEKLFF

j_gene: TRBJ1-1
d_gene: .
v_gene: TRBV15
abundance: once
CDR3nt: TGTGCCACCAGCAGAGATAATAAAGGCGGGAATACTGAAGCTTTCTTT
CDR3aa: CATSRDNKGGNTEAFF

j_gene: TRBJ1-1
d_gene: TRBD1
v_gene: TRBV6-6
abundance: .
CDR3nt: TGTGCCAGCAGTTATCCGGGACAGGGGGAAATAAATGAAGCTTTCTTT
CDR3aa: CASSYPGQGEINEAFF

j_gene: TRBJ1-2
d_gene: TRBD1
v_gene: TRBV11-2
abundance: .
CDR3nt: TGTGCCAGCAGCTTAGACAGGGGGTATGGCTACACCTTC
CDR3aa: CASSLDRGYGYTF

j_gene: TRBJ2-2
d_gene: .
v_gene: TRBV18
abundance: .
CDR3nt: TGTGCCAGCTCACTGTGGGGCACCGACACCGGGGAGCTGTTTTTT
CDR3aa: CASSLWGTDTGELFF